This T cell receptor beta chain comes out of a study of blood T cell repertoires in COVID-19. Across the whole study: The United States, Italy and Spain supplied acute and convalescent COVID-19 samples. From T cells, B-cell-depleted T cells, or PBMCs came the material, which was cDNA or gDNA.

Per the original data handling: Estimated nucleated cell counts came from reference gene primer amplification. The method was immunoSEQ multiplex PCR; TCRdb's version includes in-frame clones alone and lacks a portion of them. D and trimming were read from the DNA, whereas the V and J calls and clone size are those reported in that table. The sample includes about 120,000 clones, 80% to 90% of them seen just once. Trimming pared 0 bases from V and 2 bases from J, leaving 8 bases between. Germline V lookup: CDR1 SGHRS, CDR2 YFSETQ. This CDR3 contains 15 residues. The J gene is TRBJ2-2, the V gene TRBV5-1; D remains unclear. The receptor's source is a woman in her sixties with acute or convalescent COVID-19. Sequencing used peripheral blood. The chain's CDR3 is CASSLASGNTGELFF. CDR3 sequence (DNA): TGCGCCAGCAGCTTGGCCTCAGGTAACACCGGGGAGCTGTTTTTT.